The 4 T cell receptor beta chains below all came from one sample that was sequenced in a study of blood T cell repertoires in COVID-19. TCRdb's table, derived via immunoSEQ multiplex PCR, lists solely in-frame clones and lacks some. The table has 200,000 to 250,000 clones, roughly 83% seen once; the top ten hold around 1.9%. The material sequenced was PBMCs or T cells enriched from blood (not recorded which). The receptors stem from a woman aged 45-60 years who had recovered from COVID-19.

The J gene is TRBJ2-2, the V gene TRBV10-1; 7 bases are shared with TRBD1. Germline lookup yields CDR1 WNHNN and CDR2 SYGVQD (reference sequence). This CDR3 has 16 residues. V shed 3 bases, J shed 2 bases, and the junction held 6 bases outside the gene matches. The CDR3 nucleotides read TGCGCCAGCAGTGATCTACAGGGGACCAACACCGGGGAGCTGTTTTTT. Translating it yields CASSDLQGTNTGELFF.

A single count supports this clone. This chain links TRBV7-2 with TRBJ2-2, with 8 positions matching TRBD2. Trimming took 7 bases from V and 9 from J; bases not matched to a gene: 19. CDR3 size: 17 residues. From germline, CDR1 is SGHTA and CDR2 FQGNSA. The CDR3 loop is CASNLGGAGDPRRELFF. CDR3 bases: TGTGCCAGCAACTTGGGAGGAGCGGGGGACCCGAGGAGGGAGCTGTTTTTT. Drawing the rest from reference TRBV7-2 and TRBJ2-2, the complete variable domain is GAGVSQSPSNKVTEKGKDVELRCDPISGHTALYWYRQSLGQGLEFLIYFQGNSAPDKSGLPSDRFSAERTGGSVSTLTIQRTQQEDSAVYLCASNLGGAGDPRRELFFGEGSRLTVL.

This clone was observed a single time. The chain carries TRBV21-1 and TRBJ1-5; TRBD1, the table's D call, lacks a check against the DNA. TRBV21-1 is a pseudogene locus. This CDR3 contains 19 residues. CDR3 DNA: TGTGCCAGCAGCAAAGGATTGCGGGACAGGACCTATGGCAATCAGCCCCAGCATTTT. It translates to CASSKGLRDRTYGNQPQHF.

This rearrangement joins TRBV3-1 (or the pseudogene TRBV3-2) to TRBJ2-1, with 8 bases that match TRBD2. CDR1 is LGHDT and CDR2 is YNNKEL in the germline V gene (reference sequence). This CDR3 contains 13 residues. The V gene end was trimmed by 5 bases and the J gene end by 7 bases; junction bases not matched to a gene: 4. Written as DNA, the CDR3 is TGTGCCAGCAGCTTCCTAGCGGGTAATGAGCAGTTCTTC. As protein: CASSFLAGNEQFF.